The 5 T cell receptor beta chains given below trace back to one sample, sequenced in a study of cytomegalovirus exposure and HLA in healthy donors. PCR primers comprised 60 Vbeta and 13 Jbeta primers. The repertoire was sequenced with immunoSEQ multiplex PCR; TCRdb's copy has only in-frame clones and lacks some. This table holds some 150,000 clones, 55% to 65% found once. The material sequenced was PBMCs. These receptors all stem from a man between 40 and 49 years old in good health and CMV-seronegative.

This clone was counted between two and nine times. The V call is TRBV5-6, the J call TRBJ2-1; 7 bases are a match to TRBD2. V shed 0 bases and J 5 bases; nucleotides not matched to a gene: 8. Germline V gives CDR1 SGHDT, CDR2 YYEEEE. This CDR3 contains 16 residues. CDR3 DNA: TGTGCCAGCAGCTTGGAGTTCAGGGACTATAACAATGAGCAGTTCTTC. Protein: CASSLEFRDYNNEQFF.

The genes are TRBV9 and TRBJ2-7; 9 bases line up with TRBD2. The CDR3 covers 15 residues. In germline, CDR1 is SGDLS, CDR2 YYNGEE. V shed 2 bases and J 3 bases; nucleotides not matched to a gene: 6. The CDR3 loop reads CASSVSSGTLYEQYF. The CDR3 DNA sequence: TGTGCCAGCAGCGTTTCTAGCGGGACCCTCTACGAGCAGTACTTC.

This chain uses TRBV19 with TRBJ2-1; no clear D. The CDR3 loop spans 15 amino acids. The germline V gene encodes CDR1 LNHDA and CDR2 SQIVND (reference sequence). V lost 0 bases and J lost 0, with 6 bases in between. CDR3 DNA sequence: TGTGCCAGTAGTATAGACCCGAGCTCCTACAATGAGCAGTTCTTC. Its protein product is CASSIDPSSYNEQFF.

The chain links TRBV7-9 to TRBJ1-1; D may be TRBD1 (5 bases). Trimming stripped 0 bases from V and 5 bases from J, with 10 bases between. Per germline, CDR1 SEHNR and CDR2 FQNEAQ (reference sequence). The CDR3 length is 14 residues. CDR3: CASSLAGAETEAFF. CDR3 DNA: TGTGCCAGCAGCTTAGCAGGGGCAGAGACTGAAGCTTTCTTT. Using reference TRBV7-9 and TRBJ1-1 for the parts outside the CDR3, the full variable domain is DTGVSQNPRHKITKRGQNVTFRCDPISEHNRLYWYRQTLGQGPEFLTYFQNEAQLEKSRLLSDRFSAERPKGSFSTLEIQRTEQGDSAMYLCASSLAGAETEAFFGQGTRLTVV.

The chain links TRBV7-2 to TRBJ1-1; D remains ambiguous. Trimming pared 5 bases from V and 1 base from J, leaving 8 bases between. Looked up from germline, CDR1 is SGHTA and CDR2 is FQGNSA. The CDR3 spans 13 residues. DNA of the CDR3: TGTGCCAGCAGCCCTCGACAGAACACTGAAGCTTTCTTT. This encodes CASSPRQNTEAFF.